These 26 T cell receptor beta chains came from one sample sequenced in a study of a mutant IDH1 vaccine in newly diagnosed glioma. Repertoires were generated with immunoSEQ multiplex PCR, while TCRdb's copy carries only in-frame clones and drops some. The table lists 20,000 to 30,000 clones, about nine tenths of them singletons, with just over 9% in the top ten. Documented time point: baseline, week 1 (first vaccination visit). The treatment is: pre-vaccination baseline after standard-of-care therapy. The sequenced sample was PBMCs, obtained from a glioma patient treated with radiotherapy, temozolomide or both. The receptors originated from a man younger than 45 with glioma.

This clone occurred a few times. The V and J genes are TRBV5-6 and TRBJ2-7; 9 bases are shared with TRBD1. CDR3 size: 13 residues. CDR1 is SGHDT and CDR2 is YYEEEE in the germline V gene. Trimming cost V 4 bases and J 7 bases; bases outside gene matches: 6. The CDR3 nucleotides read TGTGCCAGCAGCCGGGACAGGGTTCGGGAGCAGTACTTC. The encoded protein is CASSRDRVREQYF.

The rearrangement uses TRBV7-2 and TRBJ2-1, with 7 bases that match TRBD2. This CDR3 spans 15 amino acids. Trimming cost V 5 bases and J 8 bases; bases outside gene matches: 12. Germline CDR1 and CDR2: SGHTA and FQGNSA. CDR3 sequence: CASSPVAGAPDEQFF. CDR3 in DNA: TGTGCCAGCAGCCCTGTCGCGGGAGCCCCGGATGAGCAGTTCTTC. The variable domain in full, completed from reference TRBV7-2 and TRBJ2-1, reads GAGVSQSPSNKVTEKGKDVELRCDPISGHTALYWYRQSLGQGLEFLIYFQGNSAPDKSGLPSDRFSAERTGGSVSTLTIQRTQQEDSAVYLCASSPVAGAPDEQFFGPGTRLTVL.

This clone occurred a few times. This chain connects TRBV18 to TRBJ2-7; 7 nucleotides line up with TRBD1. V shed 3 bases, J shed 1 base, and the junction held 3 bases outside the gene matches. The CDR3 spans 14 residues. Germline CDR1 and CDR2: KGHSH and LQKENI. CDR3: CASSPPTGSYEQYF. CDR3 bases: TGTGCCAGCTCACCTCCGACAGGGTCCTACGAGCAGTACTTC. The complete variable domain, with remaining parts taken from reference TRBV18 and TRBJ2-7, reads NAGVMQNPRHLVRRRGQEARLRCSPMKGHSHVYWYRQLPEEGLKFMVYLQKENIIDESGMPKERFSAEFPKEGPSILRIQQVVRGDSAAYFCASSPPTGSYEQYFGPGTRLTVT.

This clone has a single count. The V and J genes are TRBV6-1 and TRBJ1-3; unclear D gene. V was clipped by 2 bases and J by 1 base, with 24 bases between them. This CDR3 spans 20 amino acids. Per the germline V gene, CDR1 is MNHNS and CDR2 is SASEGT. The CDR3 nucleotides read TGTGCCAGCAGTGAAAGCGTAGCGGGGTTGAGGGCTTCGTCTGGAAACACCATATATTTT. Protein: CASSESVAGLRASSGNTIYF.

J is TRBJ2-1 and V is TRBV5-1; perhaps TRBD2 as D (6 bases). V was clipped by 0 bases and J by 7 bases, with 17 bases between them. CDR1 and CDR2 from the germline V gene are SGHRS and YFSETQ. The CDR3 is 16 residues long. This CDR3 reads CASSLAARGDLNEQFF. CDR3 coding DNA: TGCGCCAGCAGCTTGGCCGCGCGGGGAGATCTGAATGAGCAGTTCTTC.

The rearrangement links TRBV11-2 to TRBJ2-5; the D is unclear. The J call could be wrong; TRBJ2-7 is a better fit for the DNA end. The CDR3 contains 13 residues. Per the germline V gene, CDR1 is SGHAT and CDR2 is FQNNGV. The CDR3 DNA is TGTGCCAGCAGCTTCTTTAGGGCCTACGAGCAGTACTTC. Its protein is CASSFFRAYEQYF.

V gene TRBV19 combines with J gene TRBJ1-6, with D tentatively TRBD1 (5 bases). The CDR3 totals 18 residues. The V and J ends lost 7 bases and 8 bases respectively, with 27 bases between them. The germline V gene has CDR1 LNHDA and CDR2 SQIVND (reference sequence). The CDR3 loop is CASKRAAGRRLVDSPLHF. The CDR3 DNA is TGTGCCAGTAAAAGGGCGGCAGGGCGCCGTCTCGTGGATTCACCCCTCCACTTT.

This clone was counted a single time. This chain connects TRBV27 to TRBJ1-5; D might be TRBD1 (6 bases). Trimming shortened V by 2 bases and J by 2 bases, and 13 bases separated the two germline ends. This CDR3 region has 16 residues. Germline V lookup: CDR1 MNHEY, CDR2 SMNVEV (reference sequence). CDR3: CASSLDGRGGNQPQHF. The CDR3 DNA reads TGTGCCAGCAGTTTAGACGGCAGGGGCGGCAATCAGCCCCAGCATTTT.

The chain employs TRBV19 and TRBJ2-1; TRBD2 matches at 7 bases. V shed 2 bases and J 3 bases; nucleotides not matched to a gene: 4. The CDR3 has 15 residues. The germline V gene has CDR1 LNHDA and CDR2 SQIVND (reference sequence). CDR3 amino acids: CASSISASGYNEQFF. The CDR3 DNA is TGTGCCAGTAGTATATCGGCTAGCGGCTACAATGAGCAGTTCTTC.

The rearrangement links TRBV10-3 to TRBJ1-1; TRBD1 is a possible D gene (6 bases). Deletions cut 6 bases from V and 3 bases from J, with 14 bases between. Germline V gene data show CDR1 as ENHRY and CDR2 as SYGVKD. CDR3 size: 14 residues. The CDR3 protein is CAISNTGSDTEAFF. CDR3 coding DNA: TGTGCCATCAGCAACACAGGGTCTGACACTGAAGCTTTCTTT.

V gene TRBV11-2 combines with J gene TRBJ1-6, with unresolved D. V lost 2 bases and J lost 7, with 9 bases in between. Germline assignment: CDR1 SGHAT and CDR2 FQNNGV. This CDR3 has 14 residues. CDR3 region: CASSLWTANSPLHF. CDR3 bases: TGTGCCAGCAGCTTATGGACGGCAAATTCACCCCTCCACTTT.

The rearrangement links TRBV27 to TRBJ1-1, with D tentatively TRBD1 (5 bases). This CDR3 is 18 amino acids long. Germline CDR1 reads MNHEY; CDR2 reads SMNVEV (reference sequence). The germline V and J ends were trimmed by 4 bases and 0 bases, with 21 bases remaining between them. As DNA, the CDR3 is TGTGCCAGCAGTTCCGCAGGGTCGGGGCGTATGGTGAACACTGAAGCTTTCTTT. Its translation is CASSSAGSGRMVNTEAFF.

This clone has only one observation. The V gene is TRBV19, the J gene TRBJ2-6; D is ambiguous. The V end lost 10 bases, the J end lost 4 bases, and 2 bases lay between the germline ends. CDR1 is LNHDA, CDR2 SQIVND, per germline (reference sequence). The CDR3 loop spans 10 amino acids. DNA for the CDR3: TGTGCCATAGGGGCCAACGTCCTGACTTTC. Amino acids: CAIGANVLTF.

The CDR3 sequence is CASSLAGDWDEQFF. The CDR3 region has the DNA TGCGCCAGCAGCTTGGCGGGGGACTGGGATGAGCAGTTCTTC. The chain uses TRBV5-1 and TRBJ2-1, with a possible D match to TRBD2 (6 bases). Per germline, CDR1 SGHRS and CDR2 YFSETQ. The CDR3 sequence is 14 residues long. V lost 0 bases and J 8 bases, leaving 12 bases between the germline ends.

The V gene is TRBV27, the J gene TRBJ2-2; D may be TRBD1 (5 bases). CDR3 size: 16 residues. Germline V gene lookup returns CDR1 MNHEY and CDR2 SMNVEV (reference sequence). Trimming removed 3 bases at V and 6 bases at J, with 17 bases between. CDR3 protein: CASSFYFRARSGELFF. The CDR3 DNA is TGTGCCAGCAGTTTTTATTTCAGGGCGAGGTCCGGGGAGCTGTTTTTT.

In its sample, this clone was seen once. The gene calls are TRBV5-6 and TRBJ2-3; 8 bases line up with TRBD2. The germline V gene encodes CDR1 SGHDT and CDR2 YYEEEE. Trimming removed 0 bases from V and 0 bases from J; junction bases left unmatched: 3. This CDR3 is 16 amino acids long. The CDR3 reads CASSLAGGFSTDTQYF. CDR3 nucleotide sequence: TGTGCCAGCAGCTTGGCGGGGGGGTTTAGCACAGATACGCAGTATTTT. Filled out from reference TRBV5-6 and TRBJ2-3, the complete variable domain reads DAGVTQSPTHLIKTRGQQVTLRCSPKSGHDTVSWYQQALGQGPQFIFQYYEEEERQRGNFPDRFSGHQFPNYSSELNVNALLLGDSALYLCASSLAGGFSTDTQYFGPGTRLTVL.

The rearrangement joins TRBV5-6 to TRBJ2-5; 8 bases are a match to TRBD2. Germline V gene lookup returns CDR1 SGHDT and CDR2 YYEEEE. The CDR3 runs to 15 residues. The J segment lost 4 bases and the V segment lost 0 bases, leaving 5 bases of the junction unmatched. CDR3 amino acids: CASSLVGRAVETQYF. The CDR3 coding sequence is TGTGCCAGCAGCTTGGTCGGGAGGGCGGTAGAGACCCAGTACTTC.

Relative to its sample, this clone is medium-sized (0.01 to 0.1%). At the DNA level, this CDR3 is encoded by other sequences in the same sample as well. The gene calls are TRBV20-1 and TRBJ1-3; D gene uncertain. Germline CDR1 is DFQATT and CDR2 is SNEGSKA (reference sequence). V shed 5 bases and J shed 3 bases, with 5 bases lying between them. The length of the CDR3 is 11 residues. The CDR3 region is CSAPGGNTIYF. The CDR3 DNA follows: TGCAGTGCTCCTGGTGGAAACACCATATATTTT.

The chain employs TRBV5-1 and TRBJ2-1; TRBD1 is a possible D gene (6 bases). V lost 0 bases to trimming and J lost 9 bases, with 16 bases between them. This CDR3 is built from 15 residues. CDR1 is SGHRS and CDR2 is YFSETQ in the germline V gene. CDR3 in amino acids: CASSLDPTGGGEQFF. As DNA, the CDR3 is TGCGCCAGCAGCTTGGACCCCACTGGGGGCGGTGAGCAGTTCTTC.

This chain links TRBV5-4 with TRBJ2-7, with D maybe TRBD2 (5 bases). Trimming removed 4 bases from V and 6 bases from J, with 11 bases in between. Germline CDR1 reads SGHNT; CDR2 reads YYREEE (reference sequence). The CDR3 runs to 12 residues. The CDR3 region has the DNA TGTGCCAGCAGCAGCACTGCGGGCGAGCAGTACTTC. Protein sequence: CASSSTAGEQYF.

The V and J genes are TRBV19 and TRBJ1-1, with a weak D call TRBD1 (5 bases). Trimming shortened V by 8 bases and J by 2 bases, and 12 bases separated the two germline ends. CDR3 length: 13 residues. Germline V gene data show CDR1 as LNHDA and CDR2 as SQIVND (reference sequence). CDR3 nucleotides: TGTGCCAGTGCCAGACAGAAAAACACTGAAGCTTTCTTT. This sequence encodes CASARQKNTEAFF.

DNA for the CDR3: TGTGCCAGCAGTTTCGCGGGACTTTCGGATACGCAGTATTTT. It yields the protein CASSFAGLSDTQYF. This rearrangement joins TRBV27 to TRBJ2-3; TRBD2 is a possible D gene (6 bases). The CDR3 covers 14 residues. Germline lookup yields CDR1 MNHEY and CDR2 SMNVEV (reference sequence). The ends were cut back, 3 bases at V and 6 bases at J, with 13 bases in the middle.

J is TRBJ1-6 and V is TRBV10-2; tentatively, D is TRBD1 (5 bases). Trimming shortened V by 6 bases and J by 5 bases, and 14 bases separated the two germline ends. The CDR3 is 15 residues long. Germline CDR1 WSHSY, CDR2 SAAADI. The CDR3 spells CASRSRDGDNSPLHF. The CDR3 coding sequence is TGCGCCAGCAGGTCCCGGGACGGGGATAATTCACCCCTCCACTTT.

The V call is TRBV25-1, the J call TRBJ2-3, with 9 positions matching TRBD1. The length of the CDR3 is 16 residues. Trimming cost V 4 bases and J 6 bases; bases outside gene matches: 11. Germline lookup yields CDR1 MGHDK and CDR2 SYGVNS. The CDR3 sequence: CASSVLGDRVFDTQYF. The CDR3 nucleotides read TGTGCCAGCAGTGTCTTAGGGGACAGGGTGTTCGATACGCAGTATTTT.

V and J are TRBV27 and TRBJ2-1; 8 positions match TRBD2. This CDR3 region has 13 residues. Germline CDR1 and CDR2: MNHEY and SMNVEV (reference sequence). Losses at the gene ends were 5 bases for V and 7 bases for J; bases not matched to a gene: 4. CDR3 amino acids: CASSPRGGNEQFF. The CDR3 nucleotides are TGTGCCAGCAGTCCACGGGGGGGGAATGAGCAGTTCTTC.

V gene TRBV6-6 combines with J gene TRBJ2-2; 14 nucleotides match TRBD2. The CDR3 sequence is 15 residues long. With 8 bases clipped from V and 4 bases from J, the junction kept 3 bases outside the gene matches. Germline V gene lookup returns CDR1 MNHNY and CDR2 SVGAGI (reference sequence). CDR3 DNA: TGTGCCAGCCGGGGACTAGCGGGAGTCACCGGGGAGCTGTTTTTT. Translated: CASRGLAGVTGELFF.